The T cell receptor (beta chain) under discussion was sequenced for a study of blood T cells in healthy people across ages. Study results and limitations: Naive CD4+ cells and diversity were both higher in long-lived donors than in aged donors.

Caucasian, healthy and from Russia, the donors were aged between roughly 6 and 95. The second PCR ran roughly 7 to 12 cycles with a sample-barcoded 5' primer and J-beta primers. TCRdb re-called the 5' RACE reads through MiXCR, storing one row per CDR3 protein. Seen here are 750,000 or so distinct CDR3 sequences, 25% observed once, and the top ten hold 9.4%. This clonotype was detected a few times. The antigen is not known. Germline CDR1 reads SGHDT; CDR2 reads YYEEEE. The V and J ends lost 2 bases and 4 bases respectively, with 9 bases between them. The CDR3 covers 13 residues. In addition, the sample was reused for a study of T cells of mothers and their children.

The chain uses TRBV5-6 and TRBJ1-2; D is undetermined. The TCR originated in a boy younger than 18 in good health. Sequencing was carried out using blood. The CDR3 sequence is CASSLQSFYGYTF. The DNA of the CDR3 is TGTGCCAGCAGCTTACAGAGCTTCTATGGCTACACCTTC. The full variable domain, its missing parts supplied by reference TRBV5-6 and TRBJ1-2, is DAGVTQSPTHLIKTRGQQVTLRCSPKSGHDTVSWYQQALGQGPQFIFQYYEEEERQRGNFPDRFSGHQFPNYSSELNVNALLLGDSALYLCASSLQSFYGYTFGSGTRLTVV.